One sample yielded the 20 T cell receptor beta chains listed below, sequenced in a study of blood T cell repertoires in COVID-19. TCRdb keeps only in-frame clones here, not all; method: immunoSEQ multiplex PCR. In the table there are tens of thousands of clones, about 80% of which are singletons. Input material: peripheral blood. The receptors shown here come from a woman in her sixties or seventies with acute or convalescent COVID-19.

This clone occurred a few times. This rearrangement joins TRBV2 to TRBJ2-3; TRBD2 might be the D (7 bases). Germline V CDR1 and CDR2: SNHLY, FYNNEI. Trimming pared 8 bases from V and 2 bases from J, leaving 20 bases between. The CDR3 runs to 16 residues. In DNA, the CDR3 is TGTGCCAGCGCCGCGGGGGCAGGAACTCTCACAGATACGCAGTATTTT. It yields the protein CASAAGAGTLTDTQYF.

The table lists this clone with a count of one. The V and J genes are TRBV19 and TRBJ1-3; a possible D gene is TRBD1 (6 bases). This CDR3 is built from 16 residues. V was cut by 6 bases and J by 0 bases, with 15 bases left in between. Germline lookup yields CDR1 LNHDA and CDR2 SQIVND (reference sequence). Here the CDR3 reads CASSPGDRGSGNTIYF. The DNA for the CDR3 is TGTGCCAGTAGCCCAGGGGACCGAGGCTCTGGAAACACCATATATTTT.

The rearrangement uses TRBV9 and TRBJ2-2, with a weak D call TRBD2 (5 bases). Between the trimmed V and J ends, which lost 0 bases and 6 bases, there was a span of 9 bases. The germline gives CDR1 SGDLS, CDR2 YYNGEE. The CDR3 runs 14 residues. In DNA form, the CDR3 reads TGTGCCAGCAGCGTAGTCGGGGTAGCCGGGGAGCTGTTTTTT. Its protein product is CASSVVGVAGELFF.

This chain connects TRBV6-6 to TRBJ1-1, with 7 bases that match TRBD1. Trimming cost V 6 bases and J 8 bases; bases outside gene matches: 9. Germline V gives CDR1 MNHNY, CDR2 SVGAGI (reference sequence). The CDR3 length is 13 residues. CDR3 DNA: TGTGCCAGCAGCCTAAAGACAGGGAGAGAAGCTTTCTTT. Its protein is CASSLKTGREAFF.

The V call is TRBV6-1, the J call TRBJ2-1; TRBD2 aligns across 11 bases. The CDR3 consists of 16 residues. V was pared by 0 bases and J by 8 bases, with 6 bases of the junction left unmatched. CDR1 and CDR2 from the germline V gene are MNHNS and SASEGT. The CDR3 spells CASSEARLAGRYEQFF. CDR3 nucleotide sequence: TGTGCCAGCAGTGAAGCCCGACTAGCGGGGAGGTATGAGCAGTTCTTC.

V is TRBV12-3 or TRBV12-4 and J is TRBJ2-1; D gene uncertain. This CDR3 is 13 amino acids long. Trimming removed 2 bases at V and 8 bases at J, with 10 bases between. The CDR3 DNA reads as TGTGCCAGCAGTTTATCGCGTGCCGATGAGCAGTTCTTC. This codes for CASSLSRADEQFF.

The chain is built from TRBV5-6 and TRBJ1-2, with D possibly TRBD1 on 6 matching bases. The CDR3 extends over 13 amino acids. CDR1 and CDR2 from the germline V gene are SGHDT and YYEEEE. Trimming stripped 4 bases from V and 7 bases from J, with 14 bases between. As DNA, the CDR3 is TGTGCCAGCAGCATACAGGTGGACAGTGGCTACACCTTC. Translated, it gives CASSIQVDSGYTF.

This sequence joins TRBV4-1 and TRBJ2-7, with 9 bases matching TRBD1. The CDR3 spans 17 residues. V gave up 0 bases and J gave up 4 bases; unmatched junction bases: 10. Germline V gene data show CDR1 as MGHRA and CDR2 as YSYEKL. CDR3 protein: CASSQDGPGQGSYEQYF. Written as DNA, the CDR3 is TGCGCCAGCAGCCAAGACGGCCCGGGACAGGGATCTTACGAGCAGTACTTC.

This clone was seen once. CDR3 in amino acids: CATRAGAGGTDTQYF. The CDR3 DNA follows: TGTGCCACCAGAGCGGGAGCGGGGGGGACAGATACGCAGTATTTT. This rearrangement joins TRBV15 to TRBJ2-3; TRBD2 aligns across 10 bases. J gave up 3 bases and V 6 bases, and 6 bases lay outside the gene matches. CDR1 is LNHNV and CDR2 is YYDKDF in the germline V gene (reference sequence). The CDR3 contains 15 residues.

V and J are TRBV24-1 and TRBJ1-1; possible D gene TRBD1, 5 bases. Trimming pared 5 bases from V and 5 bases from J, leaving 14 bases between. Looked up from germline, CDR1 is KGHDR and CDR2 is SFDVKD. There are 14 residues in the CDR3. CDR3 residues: CATSASGGRTEAFF. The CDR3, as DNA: TGTGCCACCAGTGCTTCGGGGGGGAGGACTGAAGCTTTCTTT.

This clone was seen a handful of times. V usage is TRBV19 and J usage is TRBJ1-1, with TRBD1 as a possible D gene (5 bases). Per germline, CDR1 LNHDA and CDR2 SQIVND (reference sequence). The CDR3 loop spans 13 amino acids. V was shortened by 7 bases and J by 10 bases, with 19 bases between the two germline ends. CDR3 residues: CASTAGTSIAAFF. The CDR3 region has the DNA TGTGCCAGTACCGCCGGGACTTCCATCGCAGCTTTCTTT.

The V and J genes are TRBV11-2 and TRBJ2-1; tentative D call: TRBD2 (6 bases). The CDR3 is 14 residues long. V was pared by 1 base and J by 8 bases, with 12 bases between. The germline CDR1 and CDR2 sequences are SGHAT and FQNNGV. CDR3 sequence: CASSLVGGRDEQFF. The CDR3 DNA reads TGTGCCAGCAGCTTAGTCGGGGGAAGGGATGAGCAGTTCTTC.

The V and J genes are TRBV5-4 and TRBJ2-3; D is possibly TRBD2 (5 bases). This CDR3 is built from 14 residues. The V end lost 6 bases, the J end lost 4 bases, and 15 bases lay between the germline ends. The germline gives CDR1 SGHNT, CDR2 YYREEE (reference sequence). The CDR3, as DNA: TGTGCCAGCACCCTCCGGGGTCGGGCAGATACGCAGTATTTT. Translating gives CASTLRGRADTQYF.

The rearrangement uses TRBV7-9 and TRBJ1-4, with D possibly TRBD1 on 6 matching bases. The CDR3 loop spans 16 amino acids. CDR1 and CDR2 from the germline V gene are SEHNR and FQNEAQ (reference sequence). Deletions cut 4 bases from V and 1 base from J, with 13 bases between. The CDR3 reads CASSSTLQGTNEKLFF. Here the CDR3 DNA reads TGTGCCAGCAGCTCGACTTTACAGGGAACTAATGAAAAACTGTTTTTT.

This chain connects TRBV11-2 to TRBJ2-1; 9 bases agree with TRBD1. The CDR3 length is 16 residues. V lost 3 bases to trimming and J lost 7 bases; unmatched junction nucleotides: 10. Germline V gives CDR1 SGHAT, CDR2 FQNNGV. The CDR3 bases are TGTGCCAGCAGCTTCGTAATACAGGGGGCGGGTAATGAGCAGTTCTTC. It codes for CASSFVIQGAGNEQFF.

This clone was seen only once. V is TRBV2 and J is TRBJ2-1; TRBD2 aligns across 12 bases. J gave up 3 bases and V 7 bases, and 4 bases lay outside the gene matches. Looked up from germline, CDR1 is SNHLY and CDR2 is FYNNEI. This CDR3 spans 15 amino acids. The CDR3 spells CASTLTSGSYNEQFF. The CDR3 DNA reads TGTGCCAGCACCTTGACTAGCGGGAGCTACAATGAGCAGTTCTTC.

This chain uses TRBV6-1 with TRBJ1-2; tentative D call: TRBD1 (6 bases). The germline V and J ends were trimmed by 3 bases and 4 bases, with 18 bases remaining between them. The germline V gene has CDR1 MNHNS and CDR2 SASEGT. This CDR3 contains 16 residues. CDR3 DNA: TGTGCCAGCAGTGAGGACGTCGGACAGCCCTCCTATGGCTACACCTTC. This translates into CASSEDVGQPSYGYTF.

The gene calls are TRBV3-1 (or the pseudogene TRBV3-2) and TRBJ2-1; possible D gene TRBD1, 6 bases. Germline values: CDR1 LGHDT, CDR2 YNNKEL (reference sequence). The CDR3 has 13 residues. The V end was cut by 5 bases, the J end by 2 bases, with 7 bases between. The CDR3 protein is CASSRDTYNEQFF. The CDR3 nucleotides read TGTGCCAGCAGCAGGGACACCTACAATGAGCAGTTCTTC.

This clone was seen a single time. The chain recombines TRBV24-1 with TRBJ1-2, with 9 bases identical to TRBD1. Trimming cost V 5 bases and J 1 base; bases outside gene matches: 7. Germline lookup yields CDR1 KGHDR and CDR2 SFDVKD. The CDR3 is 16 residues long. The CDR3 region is CATSGHTGQGNYGYTF. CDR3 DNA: TGTGCCACCAGTGGCCATACGGGACAGGGTAACTATGGCTACACCTTC.

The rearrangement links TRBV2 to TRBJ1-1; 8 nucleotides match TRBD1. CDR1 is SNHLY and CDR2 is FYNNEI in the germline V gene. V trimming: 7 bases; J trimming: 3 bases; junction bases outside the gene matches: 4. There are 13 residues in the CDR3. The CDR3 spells CASTMTGDTEAFF. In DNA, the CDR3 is TGTGCCAGCACAATGACAGGGGACACTGAAGCTTTCTTT.